The next 14 T cell receptor beta chains were all read from a single sample in a study of cytomegalovirus exposure and HLA in healthy donors. Researchers ran the PCR with 60 Vbeta and 13 Jbeta primers. Profiling relied on immunoSEQ multiplex PCR, and the TCRdb table lists in-frame clones only, not all of them. The sample carries under 150,000 clones, 75% to 85% recorded once. Sequencing input: PBMCs. The receptors originated from a woman aged 45-65 years in good health and CMV-seropositive.

The chain is built from TRBV27 and TRBJ2-7; 7 nucleotides agree with TRBD1. J lost 4 bases, V lost 6 bases, and 9 bases had no gene match. This CDR3 contains 14 residues. Germline values: CDR1 MNHEY, CDR2 SMNVEV (reference sequence). This chain's CDR3 is CASSQRQGIYEQYF. The CDR3 nucleotides read TGTGCCAGCAGCCAACGACAGGGAATTTACGAGCAGTACTTC.

The chain combines TRBV9 with TRBJ2-6, with D possibly matching TRBD1 (5 bases). This CDR3 has 17 amino acids. The germline CDR1 and CDR2 sequences are SGDLS and YYNGEE. V was pared by 4 bases and J by 0 bases, with 14 bases between. The CDR3 is CASSPQALDSGANVLTF. As DNA, the CDR3 is TGTGCCAGCAGCCCACAGGCGTTGGACTCTGGGGCCAACGTCCTGACTTTC.

This sequence joins TRBV11-3 and TRBJ1-1; the match to TRBD1 covers 7 bases. Looked up from germline, CDR1 is SGHNT and CDR2 is YENEEA. Trimming at V came to 0 bases and at J to 1 base, leaving 5 bases not matched to a gene. The CDR3 has 16 residues. The CDR3 DNA follows: TGTGCCAGCAGCTTAGATGGGAGACAGGGGAACACTGAAGCTTTCTTT. This encodes CASSLDGRQGNTEAFF.

This chain uses TRBV5-5 with TRBJ1-6; 8 bases fit TRBD1. This CDR3 contains 15 residues. V lost 3 bases to trimming and J lost 8 bases; unmatched junction nucleotides: 7. From germline, CDR1 is SGHKS and CDR2 YYEKEE (reference sequence). The CDR3 loop is CASSSTSQGDSPLHF. Here the CDR3 DNA reads TGTGCCAGCAGCTCAACCTCACAGGGGGATTCACCCCTCCACTTT.

The J gene is TRBJ1-1, the V gene TRBV6-6; 7 bases line up with TRBD1. After removal of 0 bases from V and 4 bases from J, the junction contained 2 bases not matched to a gene. CDR3 length: 14 residues. The germline V gene has CDR1 MNHNY and CDR2 SVGAGI (reference sequence). This chain's CDR3 is CASSYSTGLTEAFF. The DNA of the CDR3 is TGTGCCAGCAGTTACTCGACAGGGCTCACTGAAGCTTTCTTT.

The chain employs TRBV5-1 and TRBJ2-3; 13 bases match TRBD2. This CDR3 comprises 16 residues. Unmatched junction bases numbered 9, after V lost 4 bases and J lost 7 bases. Germline CDR1 reads SGHRS; CDR2 reads YFSETQ. The CDR3 coding sequence is TGCGCCAGCAGCCCCCGACGGACTAGCGGGGGTAATACGCAGTATTTT. Translated: CASSPRRTSGGNTQYF.

The chain recombines TRBV6-1 with TRBJ1-1; D not resolved. Trimming cost V 4 bases and J 0 bases, with 9 bases left between them. Germline V gene lookup returns CDR1 MNHNS and CDR2 SASEGT. The CDR3 totals 14 residues. The CDR3 nucleotides read TGTGCCAGCAGTGTACTCAACTTGAACACTGAAGCTTTCTTT. It encodes CASSVLNLNTEAFF.

This sequence joins TRBV30 and TRBJ1-5; no firm D call. The germline V gene encodes CDR1 GTSNPN and CDR2 SVGIG (reference sequence). V was clipped by 1 base and J by 7 bases, with 14 bases between them. The CDR3 contains 14 residues. CDR3 DNA: TGTGCCTGGAGTGGACCTTATCGTAGCCAGCCCCAGCATTTT. Amino acid sequence: CAWSGPYRSQPQHF.

The rearrangement links TRBV10-1 to TRBJ2-2; D is undetermined. Germline values: CDR1 WNHNN, CDR2 SYGVQD (reference sequence). This CDR3 comprises 15 residues. Trimming took off 2 bases at V and 0 bases at J, with 7 bases between the two ends. CDR3 sequence reads: CASSELAANTGELFF. CDR3 DNA sequence: TGCGCCAGCAGTGAGCTGGCAGCGAACACCGGGGAGCTGTTTTTT.

J is TRBJ2-2 and V is TRBV6-6; D is possibly TRBD2 (6 bases). V was cut by 11 bases and J by 1 base, with 11 bases left in between. The CDR3 is made up of 13 amino acids. The germline CDR1 and CDR2 sequences are MNHNY and SVGAGI (reference sequence). Here the CDR3 DNA reads TGTGCCGTCGGGAGTCTGAACACCGGGGAGCTGTTTTTT. Translating it yields CAVGSLNTGELFF.

V and J are TRBV11-3 and TRBJ2-3, with 8 bases matching TRBD2. The V and J ends lost 4 bases and 8 bases, in that order; junction bases with no gene match: 8. The CDR3 runs 14 residues. CDR1 is SGHNT, CDR2 YENEEA, per germline. The CDR3 loop is CASSSTSGPATQYF. The DNA for the CDR3 is TGTGCCAGCAGCTCCACTAGCGGCCCAGCTACGCAGTATTTT.

V usage is TRBV30 and J usage is TRBJ1-4, with TRBD1 as a possible D gene (5 bases). V was clipped by 3 bases and J by 7 bases, with 18 bases between them. Germline V gives CDR1 GTSNPN, CDR2 SVGIG (reference sequence). The length of the CDR3 is 15 residues. CDR3 DNA sequence: TGTGCCTGGAGCTCGCCGGGGGGATCGGGTGAAAAACTGTTTTTT. This encodes CAWSSPGGSGEKLFF.

The chain recombines TRBV2 with TRBJ2-1; 9 nucleotides agree with TRBD2. The CDR3 is 15 amino acids. Germline lookup yields CDR1 SNHLY and CDR2 FYNNEI. V shed 9 bases, J shed 2 bases, and the junction held 8 bases outside the gene matches. CDR3 sequence (DNA): TGTGCCAGTAGAAAGCGGGGGGAGACCTACAATGAGCAGTTCTTC. It specifies CASRKRGETYNEQFF.

This rearrangement joins TRBV7-9 to TRBJ2-3; D unclear. V was clipped by 3 bases and J by 4 bases, with 2 bases between them. CDR3 length: 11 residues. Germline V gene data show CDR1 as SEHNR and CDR2 as FQNEAQ (reference sequence). CDR3 sequence reads: CASSFSDTQYF. The CDR3 coding sequence is TGTGCCAGCAGCTTCTCAGATACGCAGTATTTT. The full variable domain, with the rest looked up from reference TRBV7-9 and TRBJ2-3, is DTGVSQNPRHKITKRGQNVTFRCDPISEHNRLYWYRQTLGQGPEFLTYFQNEAQLEKSRLLSDRFSAERPKGSFSTLEIQRTEQGDSAMYLCASSFSDTQYFGPGTRLTVL.